This is a list of T cell receptor beta chains from one sample in a study of shared clonotypes between healthy human individuals. Clones were read by immunoSEQ multiplex PCR, and TCRdb kept only the in-frame ones, dropping some. The sample lists about 2.1 million clones, roughly 91% occurring once. The sequenced sample consisted of naive CD8+ T cells from PBMCs. These receptors were obtained from a man between 18 and 29 years old in good health. Some clones in this sample may be carry-over from other donors' samples. Each CDR3 is given with its conserved first and last residue. Fields, in order: J gene, D gene, V gene, CDR3 length, CDR3 protein, CDR3 DNA. D genes are given only for firm matches.

TRBJ2-7,-,TRBV11-2,14,CASSLTGLSYEQYF,TGTGCCAGCAGCTTGACGGGACTCTCCTACGAGCAGTACTTC
TRBJ2-7,TRBD2,TRBV6-5,14,CASSYVGRGYEQYF,TGTGCCAGCAGTTATGTTGGGAGGGGCTACGAGCAGTACTTC
TRBJ2-2,-,TRBV7-2,17,CASSSRKGLPGTGELFF,TGTGCCAGCAGCTCCAGGAAGGGACTGCCCGGGACCGGGGAGCTGTTTTTT
TRBJ2-1,TRBD2,TRBV7-6,15,CASSLVAGVGHEQFF,TGTGCCAGCAGCTTAGTTGCGGGAGTAGGTCATGAGCAGTTCTTC
TRBJ2-3,-,TRBV5-1,15,CASTPGLTNTDTQYF,TGCGCCAGCACGCCGGGACTGACTAACACAGATACGCAGTATTTT
TRBJ2-7,TRBD1,TRBV5-1,16,CASSPVDGQGSYEQYF,TGCGCCAGCAGCCCGGTTGATGGACAGGGGTCCTACGAGCAGTACTTC
TRBJ2-1,-,TRBV27,13,CASSSSGSNEQFF,TGTGCCAGCAGTTCTTCAGGAAGCAATGAGCAGTTCTTC
TRBJ2-7,-,TRBV2,16,CASSLPGGGSSYEQYF,TGTGCCAGCAGCTTACCTGGCGGTGGGAGCTCCTACGAGCAGTACTTC
TRBJ1-1,-,TRBV11-3,13,CASSLDRSGEAFF,TGTGCCAGCAGCTTAGATCGTTCGGGTGAAGCTTTCTTT
TRBJ2-1,TRBD1,TRBV6-6,15,CASRAQQGAVYEQFF,TGTGCCAGCAGGGCCCAACAGGGGGCGGTGTATGAGCAGTTCTTC
TRBJ2-7,-,TRBV28,11,CASSWTYEQYF,TGTGCCAGCAGTTGGACCTACGAGCAGTACTTC
TRBJ2-7,-,TRBV29-1,13,CSVKTEVAHEQYF,TGCAGCGTTAAGACAGAAGTCGCCCACGAGCAGTACTTC
TRBJ2-7,-,TRBV5-1,14,CASSLYGQGYEQYF,TGCGCCAGCAGCTTGTACGGACAAGGTTACGAGCAGTACTTC
TRBJ1-1,-,TRBV30,14,CAWSLDSMNTEAFF,TGTGCCTGGAGTTTGGACAGCATGAACACTGAAGCTTTCTTT
TRBJ2-5,-,TRBV7-9,16,CASSLWAGGTQETQYF,TGTGCCAGCAGCTTATGGGCAGGGGGGACGCAAGAGACCCAGTACTTC
TRBJ2-7,TRBD2,TRBV27,15,CASSVAGFPSYEQYF,TGTGCCAGCAGTGTAGCGGGATTTCCTTCCTACGAGCAGTACTTC
TRBJ2-2,TRBD1,TRBV28,13,CASRDRAVGELFF,TGTGCCAGCAGGGACAGGGCAGTCGGGGAGCTGTTTTTT
TRBJ1-2,-,TRBV5-1,13,CASRGRLTWGYTF,TGCGCCAGCAGGGGACGGCTAACTTGGGGCTACACCTTC
TRBJ2-1,TRBD2,TRBV7-9,14,CASSLLAGWDEQFF,TGTGCCAGCAGCTTATTAGCGGGGTGGGATGAGCAGTTCTTC
TRBJ1-2,-,TRBV27,12,CASRQVNYGYTF,TGTGCCAGCAGACAGGTTAACTATGGCTACACCTTC
TRBJ2-1,TRBD2,TRBV9,15,CASSVGSSGGDEQFF,TGTGCCAGCAGCGTAGGTTCTAGCGGAGGGGATGAGCAGTTCTTC
TRBJ2-7,-,TRBV27,17,CASSPDWKGPDLYEQYF,TGTGCCAGCAGTCCCGATTGGAAGGGGCCGGACCTTTACGAGCAGTACTTC
TRBJ2-5,-,TRBV27,14,CASSPLQAWETQYF,TGTGCCAGCAGTCCACTACAGGCGTGGGAGACCCAGTACTTC
TRBJ1-2,-,TRBV15,13,CATSRERFDGYTF,TGTGCCACCAGCAGAGAACGTTTTGATGGCTACACCTTC